A single TCR beta chain is shown here with its context. This table comes from immunoSEQ multiplex PCR, and its TCRdb copy is limited to in-frame clones, with some not included. Found here are 60,000 to 70,000 clones, 91% of them singletons; the top ten hold about 7.3%. CDR1 is LGHNA, CDR2 YSLEER, per germline. The ends were cut back, 0 bases at V and 6 bases at J, with 20 bases in the middle. The length of the CDR3 is 18 residues. The data are from a study of blood T cell repertoires in COVID-19. V usage is TRBV4-3 and J usage is TRBJ1-4; D is unclear. Sequencing was done on a sample of peripheral blood. The TCR comes from a human donor in a cohort sampled during active COVID-19. The CDR3 loop is CASSQDLGGRGLDEKLFF. CDR3 sequence (DNA): TGCGCCAGCAGCCAAGATCTGGGAGGGCGCGGGCTTGATGAAAAACTGTTTTTT.